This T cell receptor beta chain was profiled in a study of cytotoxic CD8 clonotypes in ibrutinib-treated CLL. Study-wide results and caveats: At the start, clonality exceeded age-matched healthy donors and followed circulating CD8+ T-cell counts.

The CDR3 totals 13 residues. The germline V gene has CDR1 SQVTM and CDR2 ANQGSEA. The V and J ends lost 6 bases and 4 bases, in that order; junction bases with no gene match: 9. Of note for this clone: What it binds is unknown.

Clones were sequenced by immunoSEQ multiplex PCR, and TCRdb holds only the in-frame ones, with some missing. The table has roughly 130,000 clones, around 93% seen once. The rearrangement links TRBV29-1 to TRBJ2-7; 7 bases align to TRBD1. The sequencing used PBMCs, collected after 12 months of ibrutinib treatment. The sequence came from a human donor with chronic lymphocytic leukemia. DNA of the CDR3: TGCAGCGTCGCGAGACAGGGAACGTACGAGCAGTACTTC. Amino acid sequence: CSVARQGTYEQYF.